This T cell receptor beta chain was observed in a study of regulatory T cells in long-lasting Graves disease. This clonotype was found many times. Trimming left V 5 bases short and J 5 bases short, with 12 bases between. The CDR3 length is 13 residues. Time point defined: persistent/refractory GD, antithyroid drugs over 5 years with positive TRAb. PBMCs were the source of the RNA used for TCR sequencing. The TCR beta library used iRepertoire HTBI primers with Arm-PCR amplification of CDR3. TCRdb reprocessed the multiplex PCR reads via MiXCR and lists one record per CDR3 protein. The table has about 460,000 distinct CDR3 sequences, about 20% seen once.

The sequence was obtained from a female donor with Graves disease. The starting material was peripheral blood mononuclear cells (PBMCs), obtained when the disease was refractory, from a patient treated with antithyroid drugs. This rearrangement joins TRBV12-3 or TRBV12-4 to TRBJ1-1; perhaps TRBD1 as D (5 bases). DNA for the CDR3: TGTGCCAGCAGTCTACAGGCGGAGACTGAAGCTTTCTTT. Its translation is CASSLQAETEAFF.